This entry features one TCR beta chain sequence. Its cognate antigen has yet to be identified. Base qualities are not at hand, and no much larger clone is one base apart. The data belong to a study of cytomegalovirus exposure and HLA in healthy donors (dated by TCRdb to 2016 to 2017). Background on the whole study: An earlier analysis of several hundred of the donors reported approximately 280 Gb of sequence data and 117 million unique TCR beta sequences obtained from about 180 million T cells. An earlier analysis of roughly 580 of the donors used high-throughput TCR beta sequencing to judge whether each TCR beta V gene segment behaved as functional or pseudogenic. In addition to the first cohort of 666 subjects, a separate validation cohort of 120 different subjects was used. To predict cytomegalovirus infection status, the study brought together high-throughput TCR immunosequencing, statistical association of individual TCRs with disease status, and machine learning. Roughly 5 DR-DQ haplotypes were handled as single units for association and clustering, since linkage in the cohort was strong. All discovery cohort repertoires had been generated using a single sequencing platform. Of the roughly 400 genotyped donors, 75% to 85% were placed in the genetic ancestry cluster associated with self-reported Caucasian donors. Using immunosequencing, the study profiled T cell repertoires from approximately 700 subjects and related those repertoires to cytomegalovirus serostatus. On average, around 200,000 unique TCR beta nucleotide sequences were sequenced per donor among 398 genotyped donors of the cohort, with around 19% of those sequences being non-productive. Alongside the repertoire data, information on donor age, sex, ethnicity and CMV serostatus was compiled. Both class I and class II loci were covered by HLA typing, at four-digit resolution. Roughly 300 gigabases of sequencing data and approximately 92 million unique TCR sequences made up an early release that covered approximately 620 HLA-typed donors. Typing coverage differed by locus: A, B, C, DRB1 and DQB1 were typed in roughly 629-630 donors, DQA1 in about 550, DPA1 in approximately 600, and DPB1 in just under 480. The study aimed to test whether cataloging public T cell receptors could reveal signatures of past pathogen exposure. In a later analysis, previously published TCR beta repertoires from 550 to 700 donors were re-analyzed and high-resolution HLA genotyping was added so that TCR occurrence patterns could be studied. Genome-wide SNP genotypes for about 65% of the 666 donors were used in a later genetic analysis, which treated that subset as a discovery cohort. In the later analysis, no new phenotypic data were used to find candidate immune exposures; instead, reliance was placed on TCR beta sequences and their occurrence across donors. What the work shows at the level of the full study, not this receptor alone: Across donors, most TCR sequences were observed very rarely, whereas some public TCRs were present in many individuals. Some IMGT-functional V segments, including TRBV6-2 and TRBV6-3, could not be distinguished by the 87-base-pair reads and were therefore excluded. An association between a missense DCLRE1C variant and V-gene and J-gene trimming of TCR beta chains was found in a later genetic analysis and replicated in an independent cohort. According to a later analysis, TCR association rates differed among HLA loci, with DRB1 alleles showing the most associated TCRs and HLA-C alleles showing the fewest. Assigning TCR associations to individual alleles was difficult when HLA alleles, especially DR and DQ, strongly co-occurred. A further reported finding was that TCR beta sequences accurately predicted the HLA-A and HLA-B alleles for most subjects in the first cohort. The only immune exposure information available for the cohort was CMV serostatus. Several of the top co-occurrence clusters appeared to be linked to parvovirus B19, influenza, CMV and Epstein-Barr virus, according to a later analysis. Because counts were too low, around 18 rarely observed V segments, including chromosome 9 orphons, were left out of the earlier analysis of 587 of the donors. The study gave a list of roughly 150 TCR beta chains associated with cytomegalovirus. Linkage disequilibrium might explain the correlated functional status among segregating V segments, but an unknown experimental factor could not be ruled out. A later analysis associated 15,000 to 20,000 TCR beta sequences with specific HLA alleles at a false discovery rate of 0.05. Cytomegalovirus status was reported to be diagnosed by the classifier with high specificity and sensitivity in both the original and validation cohorts. In this cohort, only TCR beta chains were sequenced, and detectable features were limited by the absence of alpha or paired-chain data. Roughly uniform sequencing depth across donors was assumed in presence/absence analyses, although this assumption may not hold. Compared with equally common non-associated chains, HLA-associated TCR beta chains in a later analysis were more clonally expanded and had lower generation probabilities. Three of the identified cytomegalovirus-associated TCR beta chains were confirmed in vitro to be specific for cytomegalovirus antigens. HLA typing was unavailable for some donors at each locus, so association tests used only the typed subset. The authors suggested that the approach could potentially be extended to other disease states and immunological phenotypes. In a later genetic analysis, fewer N-insertions in productive TCRs were reported among donors in an Asian-associated ancestry cluster than the approximately 710-donor mean. A cluster of highly shared sequence variants was judged likely to be a technical artifact of the sequencing pipeline. Broadly in line with IMGT annotations, most TCR beta V segments showed up in productive rearrangements about 87% or about 30% of the time in an earlier analysis of 587 of the donors. A later analysis found that most CMV-associated TCR beta chains appeared HLA-restricted, with HLA associations seemingly driven largely by CMV exposure.

The cohort consisted of 600 or so healthy bone marrow donors. At the time of sampling, all cohort members were nominally healthy, though unrecorded immune exposures were likely present. The donor tested CMV seronegative, placing the donor among the 350 to 400 seronegative members of the cohort. Every donor gave a peripheral blood sample, and the peripheral blood mononuclear cells from that sample were used for TCR beta sequencing. Genomic DNA was extracted from the blood cell samples with the Qiagen DNeasy Blood Extraction Kit. The library was made by the immunoSEQ multiplex PCR assay. The multiplex PCR relied on a mix of 60 forward primers for TCR Vbeta segments and 13 reverse primers for TCR Jbeta segments. The CDR3 region of rearranged TCR beta genes was amplified from genomic DNA by a multiplex PCR assay. The amplified TCR beta libraries were sequenced on the Illumina HiSeq System as 87-base-pair reads. The published analysis was carried out like this. A later analysis tallied 80 million to 95 million unique TCR beta chains across the 650 to 750 repertoires, and around 12 million of those chains were shared by two or more donors. Raw reads were error-corrected and collapsed into unique sequences with a nearest-neighbor algorithm that merged closely related sequences to remove PCR and sequencing errors. CDR3 sequences were aligned to IMGT reference sequences to assign V, D and J gene segments. For a sequence to be retained, a match of at least six nucleotides was required to both a V gene segment and a J gene segment. Rearrangements were called productive when the CDR3 lacked stop codons and stayed in frame with V and J; all others were non-productive. Following IMGT convention, CDR3 was defined as the stretch from the second conserved V-encoded cysteine up to the conserved J-encoded phenylalanine. In an earlier analysis of around 540 of the donors, sequences lacking an unambiguous match to a single V gene segment were excluded. An earlier analysis of 587 of the donors classified V segments as functional when productive rearrangements were above 56.7% and as segregating when the standard deviation between donors was above 5%. A statistical classification framework was built to diagnose cytomegalovirus status from the catalog of TCR beta chain sequences. In a later analysis, V and J genes were assigned by comparing TCR nucleotide sequences against IMGT/GENE-DB human TR gene sequences. The TCRdist pipeline was used in a later analysis to assign CDR3 sequences and most-parsimonious VDJ recombination scenarios. In a later analysis, every TCR beta chain was defined by the combination of its CDR3 amino acid sequence and its V-gene family, and reads without a unique V-gene family were dropped. A later analysis removed 450 to 600 highly shared, low-generation-probability nucleotide sequences to deal with suspected cross-contamination and a sequencing artifact. In a later analysis, a clonal expansion index was calculated for each public chain from normalized within-repertoire ranks of inferred template counts. Generation probabilities in a later analysis came from a VDJ recombination model fitted to out-of-frame rearrangements, and those results were checked against IGoR. Hypergeometric tests were used in a later analysis to score TCR-TCR, TCR-HLA and TCR-CMV co-occurrence, with a repertoire-size bias correction applied to the TCR pairs. A later analysis estimated false discovery rates by permuting HLA or CMV assignments 20 times. In a later analysis, co-occurring TCRs were grouped with DBSCAN, and TCRdist sequence similarity was added when clustering was performed within HLA-allele-positive subsets. Repertoires with fewer than 30,000 or more than 120,000 public chains were left out of co-occurrence clustering, as were four to six repertoires with anomalous nucleotide sharing. What TCRdb holds here is the immuneACCESS table cut down to in-frame rearrangements. Part of the clones is not present; checked against another copy, under half of the missing clones reflect an unresolved V gene, and the others are unexplained. V and J calls and clone size are those listed in that table; D and trimming were worked out from the DNA. The sample data list more than 65,000 clones, and almost 85% of these were observed just once. 1.5% to 2% of the sample belongs to the ten largest clones.

The V end gives up 5 bases and the J end 2 bases, leaving 6 bases in the junction not matched to a gene. CDR3 length: 16 amino acids, cysteine to phenylalanine. Only the CDR3 part of the read is kept: 48 bases, read in frame from the first base. The germline V gene encodes CDR1 SGHAT and CDR2 FQNNGV. The rearranged chain carries TRBV11-2 and TRBJ2-7; a stretch of 13 junction bases matches TRBD2. The TCR sequence derives from a man between 18 and 29 years old in good health and CMV-seronegative. The sample taken for sequencing was PBMCs. The CDR3 region has the sequence CASSLLAGGTPYEQYF. The DNA sequence is as follows: TGTGCCAGCAGCCTACTAGCGGGAGGGACCCCCTACGAGCAGTACTTC.